Listed below are T cell receptor beta chains from one sample, sequenced in a study of cytomegalovirus exposure and HLA in healthy donors. Method: immunoSEQ multiplex PCR; TCRdb's copy keeps in-frame clones and lacks some. Of roughly 110,000 clones detected, 73% appear once; the ten largest clones hold about 0.92%. Sequencing was done on a sample of PBMCs. Source of these receptors: a woman in her 30s in good health and CMV-seronegative. Both conserved end residues are part of each CDR3. Fields, in order: CDR3 protein, CDR3 DNA, clone size, J gene, D gene, V gene. A D gene is named only where the DNA matches it firmly. Rows give clone size only sometimes, using once, few, many, or a class for an expanded clone.

CASSFRGGTSGYEQYF | TGTGCCAGCAGCTTTAGGGGAGGGACTAGCGGCTACGAGCAGTACTTC | - | TRBJ2-7 | TRBD2 | TRBV7-2
CASSSGQGVETQYF | TGTGCCAGCTCATCGGGACAGGGCGTAGAGACCCAGTACTTC | - | TRBJ2-5 | TRBD1 | TRBV18
CASSQVRGVNTEAFF | TGTGCCAGCAGCCAAGTCCGGGGGGTGAACACTGAAGCTTTCTTT | - | TRBJ1-1 | - | TRBV4-2
CASRGGEETEAFF | TGTGCCAGCAGGGGGGGAGAAGAGACTGAAGCTTTCTTT | - | TRBJ1-1 | - | TRBV4-2
CASSSRQNEKLFF | TGTGCCAGCAGTTCTAGACAGAATGAAAAACTGTTTTTT | - | TRBJ1-4 | - | TRBV6-1
CASSGAGDTDTQYF | TGTGCCAGCAGTGGAGCAGGGGATACAGATACGCAGTATTTT | - | TRBJ2-3 | - | TRBV25-1
CASSDNRGPEAFF | TGTGCCAGCAGCGATAACAGGGGACCTGAAGCTTTCTTT | - | TRBJ1-1 | TRBD1 | TRBV9
CASSLIHDGRDTQYF | TGTGCCAGCAGCTTAATACACGATGGGAGAGATACGCAGTATTTT | - | TRBJ2-3 | - | TRBV7-2
CASSDVRGVTEAFF | TGTGCCAGCAGCGACGTACGGGGGGTCACTGAAGCTTTCTTT | - | TRBJ1-1 | - | TRBV7-2
CASSMGGTGWGGYEQYF | TGTGCCAGTAGTATGGGCGGGACAGGGTGGGGAGGCTACGAGCAGTACTTC | - | TRBJ2-7 | TRBD1 | TRBV19
CASGFRGAADTQYF | TGTGCCAGCGGATTCAGGGGGGCTGCAGATACGCAGTATTTT | - | TRBJ2-3 | - | TRBV6-5
CASSFPANYGYTF | TGTGCCAGCAGCTTCCCCGCTAACTATGGCTACACCTTC | - | TRBJ1-2 | - | TRBV7-9
CASSQGLAGGQETQYF | TGCGCCAGCAGCCAAGGGCTAGCGGGGGGGCAAGAGACCCAGTACTTC | once | TRBJ2-5 | TRBD2 | TRBV4-3
CASKTTGGNQPQHF | TGTGCCAGCAAGACGACAGGGGGAAATCAGCCCCAGCATTTT | few | TRBJ1-5 | TRBD1 | TRBV2
CASSPNRGVGNTIYF | TGCGCCAGCAGCCCAAACAGGGGGGTCGGAAACACCATATATTTT | - | TRBJ1-3 | TRBD1 | TRBV4-3
CASSLSITGELFF | TGTGCCAGCAGCTTGTCTATTACCGGGGAGCTGTTTTTT | - | TRBJ2-2 | - | TRBV7-9
CASTPGLAGGIRSTDTQYF | TGCGCCAGCACCCCGGGACTAGCGGGGGGGATTAGAAGCACAGATACGCAGTATTTT | - | TRBJ2-3 | TRBD2 | TRBV5-1